The sequence of this T cell receptor (beta chain) was determined in a study (dated by TCRdb to about 2015). About the study as a whole: Whether tumor-infiltrating Tregs in breast cancer are recruited from blood Tregs or converted in situ from other CD4+ T cell subsets was tested.

Full-length TCR variable regions were amplified by 5' RACE PCR with constant-region reverse primers, and semi-nested PCR with Nested Universal Primer A was subsequently performed. The ReliaPrep RNA Cell Miniprep System was used to extract total RNA, which was then reverse transcribed into 5'RACE-ready cDNA with the SMARTer RACE 5'/3' Kit. Multiplex adaptors were used to barcode full-length TCR alpha and beta libraries, and the barcoded libraries were sequenced on an Illumina MiSeq. On the authors' methods: For each of nine subset-tissue groups, sequencing data from the five patients were combined, and the groups were compared by unsupervised clustering of TCR gene usage. Repertoire similarity was calculated with the Morisita-Horn index, weighting shared sequences by their contribution to each repertoire. Using fastp at Q25 and MiXCR, TCRdb reprocessed the public reads and kept productive beta chains. CDR3 protein sequences are deduplicated, and each keeps its most common genes and DNA. For this entry, the V and J calls and clone size follow TCRdb and not the study's own pipeline. This sample gives almost 8,500 distinct CDR3 sequences in total; about 65% of them show up just once. The top ten clonotypes cover approximately 4.5% of the sample.

In the case of this clonotype: There is no known antigen for this receptor. Base qualities are not recorded, but no much larger clone differs from it by a single base.

The Miltenyi Naive CD4+ T Cell Isolation kit was used to purify naive CD4+ T cells, and CD25 microbeads were used to remove Tregs. Tregs, naive and memory CD4+ T cells from tumor, blood and ipsilateral draining lymph nodes of five breast cancer patients underwent full-length TCR alpha and beta sequencing. Tumor tissue and lymph nodes from ipsilateral axillary dissection were perfused with PBS, minced and digested with collagenase I and hyaluronidase. FACS confirmed that the sorted cell populations were more than 90% pure. Broader findings and caveats from the paper: The larger-cohort validation was restricted to a single TCR beta V-J rearrangement rather than whole repertoires. The TCR alpha and beta sequences of tumor-infiltrating Tregs showed the greatest overlap with tumor naive CD4+ T cells, followed by blood naive CD4+ T cells. In terms of TCR gene usage, tumor memory CD4+ T cells clustered together with blood and lymph node memory CD4+ cells, as well as with lymph node naive CD4+ cells.

Sequenced input: tumor-infiltrating naive CD4+ T cells sorted from the breast tumor. The cell subset or site label on this specimen signifies: naive CD4+ T cells, CD4+CD45RA+CD25-. This receptor was obtained from a female donor with breast cancer.

The DNA sequence reads TGTGCCAGCAGTACAGGGGGGAACACCGGGGAGCTGTTTTTT. Its translation is CASSTGGNTGELFF. The receptor chain draws on TRBV12-3 or TRBV12-4 and TRBJ2-2; 8 central nucleotides agree with TRBD1. The junction shows trimming of 5 bases on V and 1 base on J, and the gene matches do not reach 0 bases of it. From cysteine to phenylalanine, the CDR3 is 14 amino acids long. The entry retains the CDR3 DNA only, 42 bases that are in frame from base 1.